Listed here is a single T cell receptor beta chain. The sample belongs to a study of blood T cell repertoires in COVID-19. Study-wide background: The analysed material was cDNA or gDNA that came from T cells, B-cell-depleted T cells, or PBMCs.

CDR1 is SNHLY, CDR2 FYNNEI, per germline. The CDR3 totals 16 residues. The ends lost 6 bases at V and 6 bases at J; junction bases unmatched: 9. Here immunoSEQ multiplex PCR was the method, and the copy in TCRdb shows in-frame clones only, minus some. The table includes about 190,000 clones, roughly 80% detected once. Cohorts were assigned according to the clinical history that participants reported. Donors in Cohort 3 counted as recovered after two negative PCRs, clearance, or symptom resolution. The clonotype comes from a woman aged 25 to 39 who had recovered from COVID-19. Material: PBMCs or T cells enriched from blood (not recorded which). The gene calls are TRBV2 and TRBJ2-3; 13 positions match TRBD2. DNA of the CDR3: TGTGCCAGCAGCACCGGGACTAGCGGGGACCAGGATACGCAGTATTTT. Amino acids: CASSTGTSGDQDTQYF.